This T cell receptor (beta chain) came from a study of Graves' ophthalmopathy and Graves' hyperthyroidism. Note on this clonotype: As yet, its antigen is unknown.

Points from the study as a whole: In separating ophthalmopathy from stable hyperthyroidism, a 13-signature model achieved roughly 87% sensitivity and over 80% specificity.

Germline CDR1 is MGHRA and CDR2 is YSYEKL. V was shortened by 4 bases and J by 2 bases, with 18 bases between the two germline ends. This CDR3 comprises 16 residues. RNA transcripts provided the template for amplifying TCR beta CDR3 regions. Amplification began with first-round RT-PCR using HTBI primers, then second-round multiplex PCR was performed. TCRdb reprocessed the multiplex PCR reads with MiXCR, giving one entry per CDR3 protein. There are more than 1,000,000 distinct CDR3 sequences in the sample; about 35% occur only once, and 11% lies in the top ten. This sequence joins TRBV4-1 and TRBJ2-7, with TRBD2 as a possible D gene (6 bases). Sequencing was performed on peripheral blood or thyroid tissue (not recorded which). This receptor was obtained from an adult man with Graves' hyperthyroidism. DNA of the CDR3: TGCGCCAGCAGCCCGCCGGGACTTCTAGGGCCCTACGAGCAGTACTTC. This translates into CASSPPGLLGPYEQYF.